These 5 T cell receptor beta chains share one sample of origin, sequenced in a study of radiotherapy plus CTLA-4 blockade in lung cancer. Assay: immunoSEQ multiplex PCR; the TCRdb copy retains only in-frame clones and omits some. Here the sample spans some 40,000 clones, roughly three quarters being singletons. The source material was peripheral blood, sampled from a patient treated with radiotherapy plus ipilimumab. The receptors originated from a human donor with non-small cell lung cancer whose response to radiotherapy plus ipilimumab could not be evaluated.

The CDR3: CASSSGGEQYF. The CDR3 bases are TGTGCCAGCAGTTCAGGAGGCGAGCAGTACTTC. The V gene is TRBV7-9, the J gene TRBJ2-7; perhaps TRBD2 as D (5 bases). The CDR3 runs 11 residues. V gave up 6 bases and J gave up 6 bases, with 9 bases separating them. From germline, CDR1 is SEHNR and CDR2 FQNEAQ (reference sequence).

The chain recombines TRBV2 with TRBJ2-3; tentative D call: TRBD1 (6 bases). This CDR3 has 13 residues. Germline loops: CDR1 SNHLY, CDR2 FYNNEI. V was shortened by 6 bases and J by 5 bases, with 12 bases between the two germline ends. CDR3 protein: CASRWGPVDTQYF. For the CDR3, the DNA is TGTGCCAGCAGGTGGGGGCCGGTAGATACGCAGTATTTT.

The CDR3 bases are TGCGCCAGCAGCTTCGGTGAACGGGGGGATGGAGAGACCCAGTACTTC. Translation: CASSFGERGDGETQYF. This chain links TRBV5-1 with TRBJ2-5, with 7 bases lining up with TRBD2. The V and J ends lost 2 bases and 4 bases, in that order; junction bases with no gene match: 11. This CDR3 comprises 16 residues. Germline V CDR1 and CDR2: SGHRS, YFSETQ.

The chain is built from TRBV7-3 and TRBJ2-2; 8 bases line up with TRBD1. The V segment lost 4 bases and the J segment 4 bases; nucleotides outside the gene matches: 2. This CDR3 comprises 14 residues. Germline V CDR1 and CDR2: SGHTA, FQGTGA. The CDR3 spells CASSSGQATGELFF. CDR3 DNA: TGTGCCAGCAGCTCGGGACAGGCCACCGGGGAGCTGTTTTTT.

This clone is a singleton in its sample. V and J are TRBV9 and TRBJ2-7; 11 bases line up with TRBD1. V dropped 4 bases and J dropped 7; count of bases not matched to a gene: 13. Germline V gives CDR1 SGDLS, CDR2 YYNGEE. The CDR3 extends over 16 amino acids. The CDR3 is CASSTGNRDRGEEQYF. CDR3 nucleotide sequence: TGTGCCAGCAGCACAGGAAACCGGGACAGGGGGGAGGAGCAGTACTTC. The full variable domain, rest sourced from reference TRBV9 and TRBJ2-7, is DSGVTQTPKHLITATGQRVTLRCSPRSGDLSVYWYQQSLDQGLQFLIQYYNGEERAKGNILERFSAQQFPDLHSELNLSSLELGDSALYFCASSTGNRDRGEEQYFGPGTRLTVT.